This T cell receptor beta chain was retrieved from a study of cytomegalovirus exposure and HLA in healthy donors. The CDR3 has 14 amino acids. Germline assignment: CDR1 MNHEY and CDR2 SVGAGI. The V end lost 4 bases, the J end lost 3 bases, and 12 bases lay between the germline ends. Vbeta (60) and Jbeta (13) primers were used in the PCR. Data came from immunoSEQ multiplex PCR; TCRdb stores just in-frame clones and leaves some out. Of under 200,000 clones detected, around 82% appear once; the ten largest clones hold 4.5% to 6%. The chain is built from TRBV6-5 and TRBJ1-1; no clear D. The receptor was isolated from a man in his forties or fifties in good health and CMV-seronegative. Sequencing was performed on PBMCs. The CDR3 coding sequence is TGTGCCAGCAGTTTTACGGTTGTGGACACTGAAGCTTTCTTT. The encoded protein is CASSFTVVDTEAFF.